This entry is about one T cell receptor beta chain. Its target antigen remains unknown. No base-level quality is on record; no much larger clone is a single base apart. The CDR3 holds 12 amino acids from the cysteine to the phenylalanine. The entry retains the CDR3 DNA only, 36 bases that are in frame from base 1. The germline V gene (reference sequence) specifies GTSNPN as CDR1 and SVGIG as CDR2. A distance of 9 bases separates the germline ends of V and J, which lose 4 bases and 3 bases respectively. Each collaborating institution followed its own protocols to collect whole blood in K2EDTA tubes. Collaborator samples were shipped for TCRbeta analysis as frozen whole blood, isolated PBMCs, or DNA extracted from either sample type. This sample was included in a study of blood T cell repertoires in COVID-19 (dated by TCRdb to the early 2020s). Background on the whole study: Collaborator samples came from the United States, Italy and Spain and covered acute and convalescent phases of COVID-19. A de-identified subject ID, COVID-19 status, age in years and sex were almost always included in the sample metadata. Samples came from the ongoing ImmuneRACE study (first 160 participants) plus 1,254 subjects from 6 global collaborators. Where HLA class I and class II types were available, the types were taken from metadata supplied by the sample provider, not from assay-based typing. A freely available public database, intended as a resource for researchers studying the immune response to SARS-CoV-2, is where the repertoires were released. Subjects who had been exposed to COVID-19, were actively infected with it, or had recovered from it provided the deeply sampled blood TCRbeta repertoires that made up the dataset. The material from the prospective study consisted of cDNA or gDNA derived from T cells, B-cell-depleted T cells, or PBMCs.

Points the paper makes about the study in general: Clinical and demographic metadata were provided uncurated, with the amount varying by source and participant.

TCRbeta CDR3 regions were amplified from genomic DNA using the immunoSEQ Assay, a bias-controlled multiplex PCR. Turning to the authors' computational methods: The number of nucleated cells in each sample was estimated by amplification of reference gene primers within the assay. To quantify the absolute abundance of each unique TCRbeta CDR3 rearrangement, sequence reads were collapsed and filtered. For each sample, productive Simpson clonality was calculated by taking the square root of Simpson's diversity index across productive rearrangements. TCRdb carries this immuneACCESS record with in-frame sequences only. Its versions omit some clonotypes, under half of them owing to an unresolved V gene in the studies checked, with the rest unexplained. The D gene and trimming were derived from the DNA, and the V and J assignments and clone size from that table. This sample is represented by under 150,000 clones; around 89% of them were singletons. The top ten hold 7.6% of the sample.

Recombination linked TRBV30 to TRBJ1-1; a tentative D match to TRBD1 spans 6 bases. The TCR originated in a man aged 45-65 years with acute or convalescent COVID-19. The source material was peripheral blood. The CDR3 protein: CAWTTGHTEAFF. The sequence in DNA is TGTGCCTGGACCACAGGGCACACTGAAGCTTTCTTT.